Listed below are T cell receptor beta chains from one sample, sequenced in a study of CD4 T cells in relation to SARS-CoV-2 and coronaviruses. Some clones are missing from TCRdb's copy, which holds only in-frame ones; the method was immunoSEQ multiplex PCR. Here the sample spans about 65,000 clones, about 90% being singletons. Sequenced sample: memory CD4+ T cells from PBMCs. These receptors all come from a human donor in good health. The CDR3 runs from the conserved cysteine through the conserved F or W. D genes are given only for firm matches. Clone size appears in some rows only: once, few, many, or a class for an expanded clone.

>TRBJ2-3|TRBV7-3|-|-
CASSKVGGTDTQYF
TGTGCCAGCAGCAAGGTGGGGGGCACAGATACGCAGTATTTT
>TRBJ1-3|TRBV7-9|-|TRBD1
CASSSQGQGGNTIYF
TGTGCCAGCAGCTCTCAAGGACAGGGAGGAAACACCATATATTTT
>TRBJ2-7|TRBV10-2|-|TRBD2
CASSGLAGVGTEQYF
TGCGCCAGCAGTGGGCTAGCGGGAGTAGGAACCGAGCAGTACTTC
>TRBJ1-5|TRBV5-4|-|TRBD1
CASNTGVECENQPQHF
TGTGCCAGCAATACAGGGGTGGAGTGTGAGAATCAGCCCCAGCATTTT
>TRBJ1-1|TRBV18|-|-
CASSLNSAELNTEAFF
TGTGCCAGCTCACTCAACAGCGCCGAGCTGAACACTGAAGCTTTCTTT
>TRBJ1-1|TRBV5-1|few|-
CASSRGSGNTEAFF
TGCGCCAGCAGCCGCGGGAGCGGGAACACTGAAGCTTTCTTT
>TRBJ2-7|TRBV9|once|TRBD1
CASSVAAVPGQGAYEQYF
TGTGCCAGCAGCGTAGCTGCCGTCCCGGGACAGGGGGCTTACGAGCAGTACTTC
>TRBJ2-3|TRBV6-1|-|-
CASSDSGSSTDTQYF
TGTGCCAGCAGTGATTCCGGGAGTAGCACAGATACGCAGTATTTT
>TRBJ2-7|TRBV10-1|-|TRBD2
CASSDGTSGGDPYEQYF
TGCGCCAGCAGTGACGGGACTAGCGGGGGGGACCCCTACGAGCAGTACTTC
>TRBJ2-1|TRBV9|once|-
CASSVRLAVDEQFF
TGTGCCAGCAGCGTAAGACTGGCCGTCGATGAGCAGTTCTTC
>TRBJ1-2|TRBV3-1/TRBV3-2|-|-
CASSQGQGASGYTF
TGTGCCAGCAGCCAAGGGCAGGGAGCAAGCGGCTACACCTTC
>TRBJ1-1|TRBV18|-|TRBD1
CASSPRTGGTEAFF
TGTGCCAGCTCACCACGGACAGGGGGCACTGAAGCTTTCTTT
>TRBJ1-2|TRBV29-1|-|TRBD1
CSVPSTGVHGYTF
TGCAGCGTCCCCTCAACAGGGGTTCATGGCTACACCTTC
>TRBJ2-7|TRBV2|-|-
CASSPQLALSYEQYF
TGTGCCAGCAGCCCACAACTAGCACTCTCCTACGAGCAGTACTTC
>TRBJ1-4|TRBV4-2|-|TRBD1
CASSQPGQDNEKLFF
TGTGCCAGCAGCCAGCCGGGACAGGATAATGAAAAACTGTTTTTT
>TRBJ2-5|TRBV2|-|TRBD1
CASSTDREETQYF
TGTGCCAGCAGTACTGACAGGGAGGAGACCCAGTACTTC
>TRBJ1-1|TRBV21-1|-|-
CASSIGTGTEAFF
TGTGCCAGCAGCATTGGTACAGGCACTGAAGCTTTCTTT
>TRBJ2-5|TRBV5-4|-|-
CASSFVTGTSETQYF
TGTGCCAGCAGCTTCGTCACCGGGACTTCGGAGACCCAGTACTTC
>TRBJ1-2|TRBV18|-|-
CASSPQGRSAYGYTF
TGTGCCAGCTCACCCCAGGGCCGGTCCGCCTATGGCTACACCTTC
>TRBJ2-7|TRBV20-1|-|-
CSARWGREQYF
TGCAGTGCTAGGTGGGGAAGGGAGCAGTACTTC
>TRBJ2-3|TRBV2|-|TRBD2
CASSAGGSDTDTQYF
TGTGCCAGCAGTGCGGGCGGGAGTGACACAGATACGCAGTATTTT
>TRBJ1-4|TRBV5-1|-|-
CASSLYTRQGDEKLFF
TGCGCCAGCAGCTTGTACACGCGCCAAGGGGATGAAAAACTGTTTTTT
>TRBJ2-7|TRBV6-5|-|TRBD1
CASSADRGREQYF
TGTGCCAGCAGCGCGGACAGGGGGCGCGAGCAGTACTTC
>TRBJ1-6|TRBV5-1|once|TRBD1
CASSLGQGESPLHF
TGCGCCAGCAGCTTGGGGCAGGGGGAATCACCCCTCCACTTT
>TRBJ2-7|TRBV5-1|-|TRBD2
CASSFGLADTYEQYF
TGCGCCAGCAGCTTCGGACTAGCGGACACCTACGAGCAGTACTTC
>TRBJ2-5|TRBV27|-|-
CARETQYF
TGTGCCAGAGAGACCCAGTACTTC
>TRBJ1-2|TRBV19|-|-
CASTSRDGYYGYTF
TGTGCCAGTACCTCCCGGGACGGCTACTATGGCTACACCTTC
>TRBJ1-3|TRBV3-1/TRBV3-2|-|-
CASSQGGNTIYF
TGTGCCAGCAGCCAAGGTGGAAACACCATATATTTT
>TRBJ2-5|TRBV19|-|-
CASSIFGAQETQYF
TGTGCCAGTAGTATTTTCGGGGCGCAAGAGACCCAGTACTTC
>TRBJ1-6|TRBV5-1|-|-
CASRIGSYNSPLHF
TGCGCCAGCCGCATCGGCTCCTATAATTCACCCCTCCACTTT
>TRBJ1-4|TRBV2|-|-
CASSGWEKLFF
TGTGCCAGCAGTGGGTGGGAAAAACTGTTTTTT
>TRBJ2-1|TRBV5-1|few|TRBD2
CASSSDPGLAGGSEQFF
TGCGCCAGCAGCTCGGATCCGGGACTAGCGGGGGGGAGTGAGCAGTTCTTC